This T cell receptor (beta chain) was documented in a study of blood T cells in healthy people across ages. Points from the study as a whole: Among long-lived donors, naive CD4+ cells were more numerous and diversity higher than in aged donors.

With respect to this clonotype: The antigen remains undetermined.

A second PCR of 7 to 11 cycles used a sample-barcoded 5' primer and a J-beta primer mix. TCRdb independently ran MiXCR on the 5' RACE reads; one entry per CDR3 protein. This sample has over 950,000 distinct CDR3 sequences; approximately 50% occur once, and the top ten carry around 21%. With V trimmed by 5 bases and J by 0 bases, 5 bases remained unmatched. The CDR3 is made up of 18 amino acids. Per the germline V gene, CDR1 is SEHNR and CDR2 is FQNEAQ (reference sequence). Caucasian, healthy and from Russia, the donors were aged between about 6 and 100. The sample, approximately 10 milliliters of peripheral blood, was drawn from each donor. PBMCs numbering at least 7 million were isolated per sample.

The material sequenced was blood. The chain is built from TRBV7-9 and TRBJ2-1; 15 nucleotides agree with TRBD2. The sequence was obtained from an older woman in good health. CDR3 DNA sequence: TGTGCCAGCAGCACCGGACTAGCGGGAGGGAGCTCCTACAATGAGCAGTTCTTC. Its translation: CASSTGLAGGSSYNEQFF.